This T cell receptor beta chain was captured by sequencing in a study of cytotoxic CD8 clonotypes in ibrutinib-treated CLL. Whole-study context: Across the patients, 11 were relapsed/refractory, 15 treatment-naive and roughly 18 IGHV unmutated. Response samples were taken after a median of approximately 11 months on treatment, range 6 to 36. Average yields of approximately 260,000 productive templates and around 100,000 productive rearrangements characterized the samples.

The method was immunoSEQ multiplex PCR; TCRdb's version includes in-frame clones alone and lacks a portion of them. Of roughly 180,000 clones in the sample, about 80% were seen once. Extraction of approximately 2 micrograms of genomic DNA from cryopreserved PBMCs supplied material for TCR beta libraries. Germline CDR1 reads MDHEN; CDR2 reads SYDVKM. Trimming removed 6 bases from V and 6 bases from J, with 20 bases in between. CDR3 length: 15 amino acids. The clonotype was recovered from a human donor with chronic lymphocytic leukemia. Sequenced here: PBMCs, sampled after 24 months of ibrutinib treatment. The rearrangement joins TRBV28 to TRBJ1-2; tentatively, D is TRBD1 (5 bases). CDR3 sequence (DNA): TGTGCCAGCAGCCCTAAGTTTACGAGGGGCCATGGCTACACCTTC. Its protein product is CASSPKFTRGHGYTF.